This TCR beta chain was sequenced during a study of a mutant IDH1 vaccine in newly diagnosed glioma. Background on the study: The treated population exhibited a male proportion of about 60%, a female proportion of 37.5%, and a mean age of roughly 41 years.

Time point here: baseline, week 1 (first vaccination visit). The treatment here: pre-vaccination baseline after standard-of-care therapy. Here immunoSEQ multiplex PCR was the method, and the copy in TCRdb shows in-frame clones only, minus some. The sample has approximately 67,000 clones; around 83% are singletons. The sequence came from a woman aged 18-29 years with glioma. Some clones in this sample may be carry-over from other donors' samples. The specimen was peripheral blood mononuclear cells (PBMCs), collected from a glioma patient treated with radiotherapy, temozolomide or both.

The CDR3 region is CATSSGQDYGYTF. In DNA, the CDR3 is TGTGCCACCAGCAGCGGACAAGACTATGGCTACACCTTC. V gene TRBV15 combines with J gene TRBJ1-2, with D maybe TRBD1 (5 bases). Trimming cost V 3 bases and J 3 bases, with 8 bases left between them. The V gene's germline CDR1 is LNHNV and CDR2 YYDKDF (reference sequence). The CDR3 consists of 13 residues.